This passage covers 3 T cell receptor beta chains from one sample sequenced in a study of CD8+ T cells in alopecia areata. Investigators isolated RNA and reverse transcribed it into cDNA to act as the sequencing template. Some clones are missing from TCRdb's copy, which holds only in-frame ones; the method was immunoSEQ multiplex PCR. The sample lists about 270,000 clones; roughly 60% were seen once. Treatment: oral pan-JAK inhibitor, 5-10 mg twice daily. Sequencing used CD4+ T cells sorted from blood, obtained around week 54, from a patient treated with tofacitinib. Receptor source: a human donor with alopecia areata.

This sequence joins TRBV5-6 and TRBJ1-5; TRBD1 matches at 10 bases. V shed 5 bases, J shed 6 bases, and the junction held 5 bases outside the gene matches. Per the germline V gene, CDR1 is SGHDT and CDR2 is YYEEEE. The CDR3 contains 14 residues. For the CDR3, the DNA is TGTGCCAGCAGTCCCGGGACAGGGGTTCAGCCCCAGCATTTT. This sequence encodes CASSPGTGVQPQHF. Full variable domain (outside the CDR3, taken from reference TRBV5-6 and TRBJ1-5): DAGVTQSPTHLIKTRGQQVTLRCSPKSGHDTVSWYQQALGQGPQFIFQYYEEEERQRGNFPDRFSGHQFPNYSSELNVNALLLGDSALYLCASSPGTGVQPQHFGDGTRLSIL.

J is TRBJ1-5 and V is TRBV4-3; 8 bases map to TRBD1. Trimming took 1 base from V and 5 from J; bases not matched to a gene: 4. CDR3 length: 15 amino acids. The germline V gene encodes CDR1 LGHNA and CDR2 YSLEER. The CDR3, as DNA: TGCGCCAGCAGCCAAGGTCTGGACAGGGATCAGCCCCAGCATTTT. Protein sequence: CASSQGLDRDQPQHF.

This chain uses TRBV5-8 with TRBJ2-1; a possible D gene is TRBD1 (5 bases). Germline lookup yields CDR1 SGHTS and CDR2 YDEGEE. Trimming removed 4 bases from V and 6 bases from J, with 14 bases in between. This CDR3 contains 14 residues. CDR3 bases: TGTGCCAGCAGCATGTGGGGCAGGATCAATGAGCAGTTCTTC. Protein product: CASSMWGRINEQFF.